This TCR beta chain was captured in a study of blood T cells in healthy people across ages. The study, taken as a whole, reports: As naive T cell percentage varied, TCR beta diversity correlated strongly with it. Naive CD4+ cells and diversity were both higher in long-lived donors than in aged donors.

This clonotype was seen more than once but under ten times. No antigen is known for it. One junction end disagrees with the germline gene, perhaps due to a read error. The use of a sample-barcoded 5' primer and a J-beta primer mix characterized a second PCR of roughly 6 to 11 cycles. With 12 random nucleotides, a template-switch adaptor tagged each individual cDNA molecule. One entry per CDR3 protein, called by TCRdb with MiXCR from the 5' RACE reads. The sample has 1,500,000 or so distinct CDR3 sequences; approximately 39% are singletons. The CDR3 length is 15 residues. Germline assignment: CDR1 SSHAT and CDR2 FNYEAQ (reference sequence).

The V gene is TRBV7-7, the J gene TRBJ1-4, with 7 positions matching TRBD1. The sequence was collected from a woman aged 18-30 years in good health. The sample was blood. CDR3 sequence: CASSLHRGANEKLFF. For the CDR3, the DNA is TGTGCTAGCAGCCTTCACAGGGGTGCTAATGAAAAACTGTTTTTT.